The 9 T cell receptor beta chains below were found in one sample sequenced in a study of T-cell memory formation after mild COVID-19. TCRdb fed the 5' RACE reads into MiXCR, producing one record per CDR3 protein. Here the sample spans 350,000 to 550,000 distinct CDR3 sequences, roughly 17% being singletons. The sequencing input was PBMCs or a T cell subset sorted from them (not recorded which). The receptor set was obtained from a man between 18 and 35 years old who had mild COVID-19 (a few samples of this study predate the infection). Cell type and time point are not known.

This chain links TRBV10-3 with TRBJ2-3; TRBD2 agrees at 10 bases. Germline V CDR1 and CDR2: ENHRY, SYGVKD. J lost 3 bases, V lost 6 bases, and 6 bases had no gene match. This CDR3 spans 15 amino acids. The CDR3 DNA is TGTGCCATCAGAAGCGGGGGGGCCTCGACAGATACGCAGTATTTT. Protein sequence: CAIRSGGASTDTQYF.

This clonotype was counted ten times or more. This chain uses TRBV5-1 with TRBJ2-1, with 12 bases matching TRBD2. The CDR3 spans 15 residues. The germline V gene encodes CDR1 SGHRS and CDR2 YFSETQ. The V gene end was trimmed by 5 bases and the J gene end by 5 bases; junction bases not matched to a gene: 5. The CDR3 bases are TGCGCCAGCAGTTCCGGACTAGCGGGGCACAATGAGCAGTTCTTC. Translating it yields CASSSGLAGHNEQFF. The variable domain in full, with the rest retrieved from reference TRBV5-1 and TRBJ2-1, is KAGVTQTPRYLIKTRGQQVTLSCSPISGHRSVSWYQQTPGQGLQFLFEYFSETQRNKGNFPGRFSGRQFSNSRSEMNVSTLELGDSALYLCASSSGLAGHNEQFFGPGTRLTVL.

This rearrangement joins TRBV6-6 to TRBJ2-5, with D possibly being TRBD1 or TRBD2 (6 bases each). The V gene's germline CDR1 is MNHNY and CDR2 SVGAGI (reference sequence). V lost 6 bases and J 0 bases, leaving 14 bases between the germline ends. The CDR3 has 15 residues. The CDR3 DNA reads TGTGCCAGCAGGTCCCGGGGGCCGTACCAAGAGACCCAGTACTTC. Its translation is CASRSRGPYQETQYF.

This rearrangement joins TRBV28 to TRBJ1-5, with 9 bases identical to TRBD1. This CDR3 has 13 residues. Germline lookup yields CDR1 MDHEN and CDR2 SYDVKM. The trim removed 6 bases at V and 6 bases at J, leaving 3 bases unmatched. The CDR3 here is CASRPTGGQPQHF. CDR3 sequence (DNA): TGTGCCAGCAGGCCGACAGGGGGTCAGCCCCAGCATTTT. The whole variable domain, remainder taken from reference TRBV28 and TRBJ1-5, is DVKVTQSSRYLVKRTGEKVFLECVQDMDHENMFWYRQDPGLGLRLIYFSYDVKMKEKGDIPEGYSVSREKKERFSLILESASTNQTSMYLCASRPTGGQPQHFGDGTRLSIL.

The chain combines TRBV2 with TRBJ1-3; maybe TRBD1 (6 bases). Trimming pared 8 bases from V and 0 bases from J, leaving 20 bases between. Germline-derived CDR1 and CDR2 are SNHLY and FYNNEI. The CDR3 contains 17 residues. The chain's CDR3 is CASGGQGLRGSGNTIYF. The CDR3 DNA follows: TGTGCCAGCGGTGGTCAGGGGTTACGGGGCTCTGGAAACACCATATATTTT.

This clonotype came up a few times. The chain carries TRBV29-1 and TRBJ2-3; D possibly matches TRBD1 or TRBD2 (5 bases each). With 4 bases removed from V and 3 bases from J, the gap between germline ends came to 8 bases. CDR1 is SQVTM, CDR2 ANQGSEA, per germline. CDR3 length: 12 residues. CDR3: CSVAEGTDTQYF. In DNA form, the CDR3 reads TGCAGCGTTGCAGAGGGGACAGATACGCAGTATTTT.

The genes are TRBV20-1 and TRBJ2-3; no firm D call. The length of the CDR3 is 11 residues. Between the trimmed V and J ends, which lost 7 bases and 8 bases, there was a span of 13 bases. Germline CDR1 reads DFQATT; CDR2 reads SNEGSKA (reference sequence). The CDR3 DNA reads as TGCAGTGGGACCGGGCCAGGTACGCAGTATTTT. Amino acids: CSGTGPGTQYF.

This clonotype was seen many times. The CDR3 DNA reads TGTGCCAGCAGTTTAGAGGCCGGGGGTGGGTACGAGCAGTACGTC. It specifies CASSLEAGGGYEQYV. The chain carries TRBV12-3 or TRBV12-4 and TRBJ2-7, with D possibly being TRBD2 (6 bases). Trimming left V 1 base short and J 4 bases short, with 14 bases between. The CDR3 is 15 residues long.

This clonotype was found many times. The chain combines TRBV4-2 with TRBJ2-3; D tentatively reads TRBD1 or TRBD2 (5 bases each). With 2 bases removed from V and 4 bases from J, the gap between germline ends came to 16 bases. The CDR3 covers 16 residues. Germline-derived CDR1 and CDR2 are LGHNA and YNFKEQ. The CDR3 nucleotides read TGTGCCAGCAGCCAACCCCTGACAGAGGGCGCAGATACGCAGTATTTT. Encoded protein: CASSQPLTEGADTQYF.